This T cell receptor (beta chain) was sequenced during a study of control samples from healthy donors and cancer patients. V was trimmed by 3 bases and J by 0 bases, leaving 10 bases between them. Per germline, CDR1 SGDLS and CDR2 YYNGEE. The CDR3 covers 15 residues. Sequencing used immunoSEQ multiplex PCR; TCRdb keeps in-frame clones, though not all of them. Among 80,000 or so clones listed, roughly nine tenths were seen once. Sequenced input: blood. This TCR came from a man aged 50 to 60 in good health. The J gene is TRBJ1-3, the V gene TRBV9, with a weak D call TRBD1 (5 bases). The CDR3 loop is CASSARQSSGNTIYF. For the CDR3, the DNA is TGTGCCAGCAGCGCACGACAGTCCTCTGGAAACACCATATATTTT.